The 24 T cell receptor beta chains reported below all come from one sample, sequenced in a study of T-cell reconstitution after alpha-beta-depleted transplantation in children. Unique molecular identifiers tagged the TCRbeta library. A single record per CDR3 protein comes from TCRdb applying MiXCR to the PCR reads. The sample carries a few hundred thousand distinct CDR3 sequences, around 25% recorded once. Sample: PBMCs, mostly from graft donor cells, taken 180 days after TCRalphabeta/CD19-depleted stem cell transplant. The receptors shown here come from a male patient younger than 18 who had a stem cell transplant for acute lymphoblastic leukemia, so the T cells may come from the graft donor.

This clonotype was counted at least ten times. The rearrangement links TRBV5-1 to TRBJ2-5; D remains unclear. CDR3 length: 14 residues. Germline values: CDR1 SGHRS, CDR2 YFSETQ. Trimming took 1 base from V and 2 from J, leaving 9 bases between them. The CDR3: CASSLTTIQETQYF. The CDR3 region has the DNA TGCGCCAGCAGCTTGACGACAATTCAAGAGACCCAGTACTTC. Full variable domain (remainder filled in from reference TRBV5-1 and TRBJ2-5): KAGVTQTPRYLIKTRGQQVTLSCSPISGHRSVSWYQQTPGQGLQFLFEYFSETQRNKGNFPGRFSGRQFSNSRSEMNVSTLELGDSALYLCASSLTTIQETQYFGPGTRLLVL.

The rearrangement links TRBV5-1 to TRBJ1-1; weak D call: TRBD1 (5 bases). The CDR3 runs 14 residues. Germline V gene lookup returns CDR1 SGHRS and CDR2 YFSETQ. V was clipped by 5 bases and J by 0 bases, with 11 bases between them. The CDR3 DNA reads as TGCGCCAGCAGGGGGGGAGCATTGAACACTGAAGCTTTCTTT. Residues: CASRGGALNTEAFF.

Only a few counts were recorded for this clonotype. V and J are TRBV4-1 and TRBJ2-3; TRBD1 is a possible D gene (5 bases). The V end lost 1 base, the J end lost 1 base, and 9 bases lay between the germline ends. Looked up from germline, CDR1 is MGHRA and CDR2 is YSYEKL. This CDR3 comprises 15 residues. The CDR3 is CASSQGGWGTDTQYF. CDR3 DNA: TGCGCCAGCAGCCAAGGGGGCTGGGGCACAGATACGCAGTATTTT.

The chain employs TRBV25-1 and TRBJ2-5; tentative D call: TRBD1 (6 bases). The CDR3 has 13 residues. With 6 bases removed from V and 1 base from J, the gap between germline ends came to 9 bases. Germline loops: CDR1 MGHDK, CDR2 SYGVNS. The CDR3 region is CASRDRFQETQYF. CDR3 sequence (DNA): TGTGCCAGCAGAGACAGGTTCCAAGAGACCCAGTACTTC.

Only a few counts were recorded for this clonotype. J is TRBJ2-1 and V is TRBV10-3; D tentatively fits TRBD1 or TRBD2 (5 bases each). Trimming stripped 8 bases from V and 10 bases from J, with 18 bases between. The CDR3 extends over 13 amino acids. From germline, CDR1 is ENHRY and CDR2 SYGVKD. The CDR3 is CAICQFGANEQFF. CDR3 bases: TGTGCCATCTGCCAGTTCGGGGCCAACGAGCAGTTCTTC.

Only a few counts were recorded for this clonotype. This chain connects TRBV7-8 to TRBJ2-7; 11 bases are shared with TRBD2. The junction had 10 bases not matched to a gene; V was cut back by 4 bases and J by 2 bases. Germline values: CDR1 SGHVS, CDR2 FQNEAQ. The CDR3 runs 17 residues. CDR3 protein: CASSYRLAGILAYEQYF. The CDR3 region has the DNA TGTGCCAGCAGCTATAGACTAGCGGGAATTTTGGCCTACGAGCAGTACTTC.

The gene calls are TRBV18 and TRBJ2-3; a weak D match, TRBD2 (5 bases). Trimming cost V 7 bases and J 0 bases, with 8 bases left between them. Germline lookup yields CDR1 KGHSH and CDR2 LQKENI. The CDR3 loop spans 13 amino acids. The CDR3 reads CASWTVSTDTQYF. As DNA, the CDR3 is TGTGCCAGCTGGACTGTTAGCACAGATACGCAGTATTTT.

CDR3 sequence: CASSQVTSGHKNEQFF. The CDR3 DNA follows: TGTGCCAGCAGCCAGGTGACTAGCGGGCATAAAAATGAGCAGTTCTTC. This chain joins TRBV3-1 and TRBJ2-1, with 10 positions matching TRBD2. With 3 bases clipped from V and 7 bases from J, the junction kept 9 bases outside the gene matches. This CDR3 contains 16 residues. The germline gives CDR1 LGHDT, CDR2 YNNKEL (reference sequence).

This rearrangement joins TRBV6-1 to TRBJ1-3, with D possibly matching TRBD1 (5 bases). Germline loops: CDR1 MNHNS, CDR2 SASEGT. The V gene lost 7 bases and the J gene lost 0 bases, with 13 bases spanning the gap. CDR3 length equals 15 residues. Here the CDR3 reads CASTRQPISGNTIYF. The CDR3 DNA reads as TGTGCCAGCACCAGACAGCCCATCTCTGGAAACACCATATATTTT.

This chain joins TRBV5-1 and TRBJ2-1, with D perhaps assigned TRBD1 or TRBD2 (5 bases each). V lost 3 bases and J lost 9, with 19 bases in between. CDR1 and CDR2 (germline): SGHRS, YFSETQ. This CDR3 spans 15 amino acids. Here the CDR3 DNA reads TGCGCCAGCAGCTCAGACTGGGAGAGGGGTCGTGAGCAGTTCTTC. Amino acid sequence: CASSSDWERGREQFF.

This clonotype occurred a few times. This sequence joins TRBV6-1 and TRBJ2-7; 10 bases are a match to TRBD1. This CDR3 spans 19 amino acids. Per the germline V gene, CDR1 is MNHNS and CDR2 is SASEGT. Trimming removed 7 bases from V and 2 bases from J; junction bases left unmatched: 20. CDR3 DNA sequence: TGTGCCAGCACCCGGAGGACAGGGGGATCTAGCGGCGATACCTACGAGCAGTACTTC. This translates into CASTRRTGGSSGDTYEQYF.

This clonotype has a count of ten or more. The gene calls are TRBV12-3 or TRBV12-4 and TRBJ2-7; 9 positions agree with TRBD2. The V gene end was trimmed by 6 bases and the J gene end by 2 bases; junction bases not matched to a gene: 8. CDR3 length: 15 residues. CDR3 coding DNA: TGTGCCAGCAGCCTCCAAGCGGGAGGTACCTACGAGCAGTACTTC. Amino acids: CASSLQAGGTYEQYF.

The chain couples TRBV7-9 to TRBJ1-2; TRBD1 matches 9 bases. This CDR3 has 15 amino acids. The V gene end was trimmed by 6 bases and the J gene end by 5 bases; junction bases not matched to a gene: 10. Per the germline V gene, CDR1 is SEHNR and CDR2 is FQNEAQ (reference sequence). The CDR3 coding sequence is TGTGCCAGCAGTCCGGGACAGGGCGGTCGGTATGGCTACACCTTC. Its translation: CASSPGQGGRYGYTF.

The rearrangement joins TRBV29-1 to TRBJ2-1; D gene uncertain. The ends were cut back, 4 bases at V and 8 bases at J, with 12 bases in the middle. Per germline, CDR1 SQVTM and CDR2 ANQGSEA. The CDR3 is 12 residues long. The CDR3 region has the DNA TGCAGCGTTGGCTCGCAAGGATATGAGCAGTTCTTC. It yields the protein CSVGSQGYEQFF.

This CDR3 reads CASSLAGGAYGYTF. CDR3 coding DNA: TGTGCCAGCAGCCTTGCGGGGGGCGCCTATGGCTACACCTTC. The chain uses TRBV9 and TRBJ1-2, with a possible D match to TRBD1 (6 bases). The CDR3 runs to 14 residues. Trimming removed 4 bases from V and 4 bases from J, with 14 bases in between. The germline CDR1 and CDR2 sequences are SGDLS and YYNGEE.

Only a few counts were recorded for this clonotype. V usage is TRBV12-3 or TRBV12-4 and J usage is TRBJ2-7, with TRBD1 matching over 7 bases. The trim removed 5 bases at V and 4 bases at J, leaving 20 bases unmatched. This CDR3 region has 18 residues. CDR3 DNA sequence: TGTGCCAGCAGTCGCCCCAGACAGGGAACCTTCTTATTGTACGAGCAGTACTTC. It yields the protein CASSRPRQGTFLLYEQYF.

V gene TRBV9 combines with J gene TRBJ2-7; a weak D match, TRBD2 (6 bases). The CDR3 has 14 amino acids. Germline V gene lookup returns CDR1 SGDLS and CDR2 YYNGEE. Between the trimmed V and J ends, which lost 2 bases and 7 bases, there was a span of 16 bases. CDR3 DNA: TGTGCCAGCAGCGTCCCCGCACTAGCTGGGGAGCAGTACTTC. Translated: CASSVPALAGEQYF. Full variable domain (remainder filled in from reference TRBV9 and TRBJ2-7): DSGVTQTPKHLITATGQRVTLRCSPRSGDLSVYWYQQSLDQGLQFLIQYYNGEERAKGNILERFSAQQFPDLHSELNLSSLELGDSALYFCASSVPALAGEQYFGPGTRLTVT.

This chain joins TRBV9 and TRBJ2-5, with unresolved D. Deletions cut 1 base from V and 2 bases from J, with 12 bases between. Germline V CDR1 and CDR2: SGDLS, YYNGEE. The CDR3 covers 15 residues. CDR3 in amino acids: CASSVYGRLQETQYF. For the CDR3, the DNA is TGTGCCAGCAGCGTATATGGGCGCCTACAAGAGACCCAGTACTTC.

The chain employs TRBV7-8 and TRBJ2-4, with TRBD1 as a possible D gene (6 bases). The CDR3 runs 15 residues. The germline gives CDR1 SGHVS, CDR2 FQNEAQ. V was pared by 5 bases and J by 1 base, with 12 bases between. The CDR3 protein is CASSPFDRAKNIQYF. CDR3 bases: TGTGCCAGCAGCCCTTTTGACAGGGCCAAAAACATTCAGTACTTC.

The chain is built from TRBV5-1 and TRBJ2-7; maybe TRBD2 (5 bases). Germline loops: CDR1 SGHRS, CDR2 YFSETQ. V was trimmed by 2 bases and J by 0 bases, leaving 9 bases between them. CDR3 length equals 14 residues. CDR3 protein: CASSFHSGSYEQYF. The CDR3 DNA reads TGCGCCAGCAGCTTCCACAGCGGCTCCTACGAGCAGTACTTC.

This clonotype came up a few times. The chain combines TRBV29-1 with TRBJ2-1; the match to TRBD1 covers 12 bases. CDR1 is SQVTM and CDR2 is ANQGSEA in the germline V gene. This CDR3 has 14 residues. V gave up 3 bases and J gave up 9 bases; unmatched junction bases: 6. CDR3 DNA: TGCAGCGTTGATACCGGGACAGGGGGCTTTGAGCAGTTCTTC. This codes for CSVDTGTGGFEQFF.

The CDR3 sequence: CASSIDVGSGYTF. The CDR3 coding sequence is TGTGCCAGTAGTATTGATGTGGGGTCTGGCTACACCTTC. The chain recombines TRBV19 with TRBJ1-2, with D uncertain. V was pared by 3 bases and J by 7 bases, with 12 bases between. CDR1 is LNHDA, CDR2 SQIVND, per germline (reference sequence). CDR3 length: 13 amino acids.

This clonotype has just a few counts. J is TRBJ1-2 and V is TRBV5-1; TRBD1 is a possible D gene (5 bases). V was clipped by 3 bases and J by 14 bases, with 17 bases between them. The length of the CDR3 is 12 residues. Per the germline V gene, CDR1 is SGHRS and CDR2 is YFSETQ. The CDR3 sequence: CASSWDGTGWTF. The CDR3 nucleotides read TGCGCCAGCAGCTGGGACGGGACGGGTTGGACCTTC.

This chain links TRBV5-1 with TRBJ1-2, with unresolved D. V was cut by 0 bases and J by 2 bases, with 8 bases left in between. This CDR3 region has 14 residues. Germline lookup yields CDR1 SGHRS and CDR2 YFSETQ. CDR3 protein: CASSLVAPNYGYTF. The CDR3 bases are TGCGCCAGCAGCTTGGTGGCCCCCAACTATGGCTACACCTTC.